These 27 T cell receptor beta chains were sequenced from one sample in a study of T cells in Graves' hyperthyroidism and ophthalmopathy. Template material for amplifying TCR beta CDR3 regions consisted of RNA transcripts. The HTBI set primed first-round TCR CDR3 RT-PCR. Using its own MiXCR run on the multiplex PCR reads, TCRdb lists one record per CDR3 protein. The sample shows some 490,000 distinct CDR3 sequences, approximately 23% of them seen only once. Source material: blood. The receptor set was obtained from a woman aged 70-85 years with Graves' ophthalmopathy.

The V call is TRBV4-3, the J call TRBJ2-7; D possibly corresponds to TRBD2 (6 bases). V lost 0 bases and J 2 bases, leaving 14 bases between the germline ends. The CDR3 loop spans 16 amino acids. CDR1 and CDR2 from the germline V gene are LGHNA and YSLEER. CDR3 protein: CASSQEPAGGAYEQYF. CDR3 bases: TGCGCCAGCAGCCAAGAGCCGGCCGGAGGGGCCTACGAGCAGTACTTC.

This clonotype was detected a few times. This rearrangement joins TRBV27 to TRBJ1-2; D remains unclear. Trimming cost V 2 bases and J 4 bases, with 11 bases left between them. The CDR3 runs to 14 residues. Per the germline V gene, CDR1 is MNHEY and CDR2 is SMNVEV (reference sequence). The CDR3 protein is CASSLRAGSYGYTF. CDR3 bases: TGTGCCAGCAGTTTACGGGCAGGTAGCTATGGCTACACCTTC.

CDR3 in DNA: TGTGCCAGCAGTTTTTCTTGGGGGAGGGCCCTAGATACGCAGTATTTT. Translated, it gives CASSFSWGRALDTQYF. The rearrangement uses TRBV12-3 or TRBV12-4 and TRBJ2-3, with TRBD2 identical over 7 bases. This CDR3 contains 16 residues. V was pared by 3 bases and J by 5 bases, with 11 bases of the junction left unmatched.

With respect to this clonotype: A much larger clone is a single base away; this may be a read error. The chain is built from TRBV7-2 and TRBJ1-2, with unresolved D. The germline V gene has CDR1 SGHTA and CDR2 FQGNSA. This CDR3 has 14 residues. V was shortened by 5 bases and J by 4 bases, with 14 bases between the two germline ends. CDR3 in amino acids: CASSRAGGIYGYTF. The DNA for the CDR3 is TGTGCCAGCAGCCGAGCTGGAGGGATCTATGGCTACACCTTC. Complete variable domain (other parts from reference TRBV7-2 and TRBJ1-2): GAGVSQSPSNKVTEKGKDVELRCDPISGHTALYWYRQSLGQGLEFLIYFQGNSAPDKSGLPSDRFSAERTGGSVSTLTIQRTQQEDSAVYLCASSRAGGIYGYTFGSGTRLTVV.

The chain carries TRBV5-1 and TRBJ2-2, with a possible D match to TRBD2 (5 bases). The CDR3 covers 14 residues. Trimming stripped 4 bases from V and 6 bases from J, with 13 bases between. CDR1 SGHRS and CDR2 YFSETQ come from the germline V gene. DNA for the CDR3: TGCGCCAGCAGCGGCCGGGGAATGGCCGGGGAGCTGTTTTTT. It is translated as CASSGRGMAGELFF.

This clonotype has a count of ten or more. This sequence joins TRBV29-1 and TRBJ2-7; 10 bases map to TRBD1. This CDR3 spans 13 amino acids. J gave up 6 bases and V 1 base, and 3 bases lay outside the gene matches. From germline, CDR1 is SQVTM and CDR2 ANQGSEA. The CDR3 DNA is TGCAGCGTTGAAGGGACAGGGGGAGCCGAGCAGTACTTC. Protein product: CSVEGTGGAEQYF.

V is TRBV28 and J is TRBJ2-1; no clear D. V was shortened by 10 bases and J by 1 base, with 14 bases between the two germline ends. The CDR3 is made up of 14 amino acids. CDR1 and CDR2 (germline): MDHEN, SYDVKM. The CDR3 coding sequence is TGTGCCACCAGCAGAGGTGGGTCCTACAATGAGCAGTTCTTC. Translating it yields CATSRGGSYNEQFF. Using reference TRBV28 and TRBJ2-1 for the parts outside the CDR3, the full variable domain is DVKVTQSSRYLVKRTGEKVFLECVQDMDHENMFWYRQDPGLGLRLIYFSYDVKMKEKGDIPEGYSVSREKKERFSLILESASTNQTSMYLCATSRGGSYNEQFFGPGTRLTVL.

On this clonotype: A much more abundant neighbour one base away suggests this may be a read error. The V and J genes are TRBV7-2 and TRBJ1-2, with D uncertain. Germline-derived CDR1 and CDR2 are SGHTA and FQGNSA. The V and J ends lost 1 base and 0 bases respectively, with 6 bases between them. The CDR3 spans 14 residues. Here the CDR3 DNA reads TGTGCCAGCAGCTTAGGCATTGCTAACTATGGCTACACCTTC. It encodes CASSLGIANYGYTF.

In this sample, this clonotype turned up many times. J is TRBJ1-1 and V is TRBV20-1; D not certain. V was clipped by 1 base and J by 10 bases, with 19 bases between them. The CDR3 runs 14 residues. Germline CDR1 reads DFQATT; CDR2 reads SNEGSKA (reference sequence). CDR3 DNA sequence: TGCAGTGCTAGAGTGGCAGGCCCCTACTCCGTAGCTTTCTTT. Its translation: CSARVAGPYSVAFF.

This clonotype was recorded a few times. V and J are TRBV6-1 and TRBJ2-1; 9 nucleotides match TRBD2. The germline V gene encodes CDR1 MNHNS and CDR2 SASEGT. V shed 5 bases and J 5 bases; nucleotides not matched to a gene: 7. The CDR3 contains 15 residues. The CDR3 sequence: CASSLRTSVNNEQFF. CDR3 DNA: TGTGCCAGCAGTCTAAGGACTAGCGTTAACAATGAGCAGTTCTTC.

The chain is built from TRBV3-1 and TRBJ2-2; 8 bases align to TRBD2. This CDR3 comprises 16 residues. Germline CDR1 is LGHDT and CDR2 is YNNKEL (reference sequence). V gave up 4 bases and J gave up 5 bases; unmatched junction bases: 9. The CDR3 sequence: CASSLQAGVITGELFF. CDR3 bases: TGTGCCAGCAGCCTTCAAGCGGGAGTCATTACCGGGGAGCTGTTTTTT. The variable domain in full, completed from reference TRBV3-1 and TRBJ2-2, reads DTAVSQTPKYLVTQMGNDKSIKCEQNLGHDTMYWYKQDSKKFLKIMFSYNNKELIINETVPNRFSPKSPDKAHLNLHINSLELGDSAVYFCASSLQAGVITGELFFGEGSRLTVL.

This clonotype has at least ten counts. V usage is TRBV28 and J usage is TRBJ2-5; D is unresolved. The CDR3 length is 13 residues. Trimming stripped 5 bases from V and 5 bases from J, with 12 bases between. Germline CDR1 reads MDHEN; CDR2 reads SYDVKM. The CDR3 bases are TGTGCCAGCAGTATTACCCAAGTTGAGACCCAGTACTTC. It translates to CASSITQVETQYF.

The chain uses TRBV4-1 and TRBJ2-5; D is possibly TRBD1 or TRBD2 (5 bases each). Germline loops: CDR1 MGHRA, CDR2 YSYEKL. The CDR3 contains 17 residues. The V end was cut by 4 bases, the J end by 5 bases, with 23 bases between. CDR3 sequence: CASSLGLRRTLGETQYF. Written as DNA, the CDR3 is TGCGCCAGCAGCCTGGGGCTAAGGCGGACTCTGGGGGAGACCCAGTACTTC.

This clonotype was seen a few times. The chain carries TRBV4-1 and TRBJ2-1, with D unresolved. Germline-derived CDR1 and CDR2 are MGHRA and YSYEKL. The CDR3 totals 15 residues. Trimming stripped 0 bases from V and 5 bases from J, with 11 bases between. The CDR3 DNA follows: TGCGCCAGCAGCCAAGAGGGGAAGTCTCACAATGAGCAGTTCTTC. Encoded protein: CASSQEGKSHNEQFF.

The table lists this clonotype with a few counts. The chain carries TRBV7-3 and TRBJ2-3; 13 bases map to TRBD2. Trimming cost V 5 bases and J 7 bases; bases outside gene matches: 9. This CDR3 has 16 residues. The germline CDR1 and CDR2 sequences are SGHTA and FQGTGA. The CDR3 loop is CASSIVGTSGENTQYF. The CDR3 nucleotides read TGTGCCAGCAGCATAGTGGGGACTAGCGGGGAGAATACGCAGTATTTT.

This clonotype was observed at least ten times. The rearrangement joins TRBV11-2 to TRBJ1-2; TRBD1 is a possible D gene (5 bases). The ends were cut back, 0 bases at V and 2 bases at J, with 7 bases in the middle. From germline, CDR1 is SGHAT and CDR2 FQNNGV. The CDR3 has 14 amino acids. The DNA for the CDR3 is TGTGCCAGCAGCTTAGACAGGGTCAACTATGGCTACACCTTC. As protein: CASSLDRVNYGYTF.

This clonotype was seen repeatedly, ten times or more. This chain uses TRBV20-1 with TRBJ1-1; TRBD1 aligns across 7 bases. CDR1 is DFQATT, CDR2 SNEGSKA, per germline (reference sequence). The V and J ends lost 1 base and 0 bases, in that order; junction bases with no gene match: 2. CDR3 size: 14 residues. DNA of the CDR3: TGCAGTGCTAGAGTCGGACAGGTGAACACTGAAGCTTTCTTT. Translation gives CSARVGQVNTEAFF.

The V gene is TRBV20-1, the J gene TRBJ2-5; TRBD2 agrees at 13 bases. The V and J ends lost 1 base and 2 bases, in that order; junction bases with no gene match: 13. This CDR3 contains 19 residues. Germline V gives CDR1 DFQATT, CDR2 SNEGSKA (reference sequence). The CDR3 reads CSARATNEAGLAGQETQYF. CDR3 DNA sequence: TGCAGTGCTAGAGCCACTAACGAGGCGGGACTAGCGGGACAAGAGACCCAGTACTTC.

This clonotype came up a few times. V gene TRBV27 combines with J gene TRBJ1-5; D remains unclear. CDR1 MNHEY and CDR2 SMNVEV come from the germline V gene (reference sequence). This CDR3 region has 16 residues. Trimming cost V 5 bases and J 2 bases, with 16 bases left between them. CDR3 residues: CASSPLGSGGNQPQHF. The CDR3 DNA follows: TGTGCCAGCAGTCCCCTAGGGTCAGGTGGCAATCAGCCCCAGCATTTT.

The sample holds a few counts of this clonotype. V and J are TRBV20-1 and TRBJ2-5; 9 nucleotides agree with TRBD2. Germline-derived CDR1 and CDR2 are DFQATT and SNEGSKA (reference sequence). CDR3 length: 14 residues. V shed 1 base, J shed 1 base, and the junction held 1 base outside the gene matches. The CDR3 DNA sequence: TGCAGTGCTAGAGTAGCGGGGGCCCAAGAGACCCAGTACTTC. This codes for CSARVAGAQETQYF.

The chain joins TRBV5-1 to TRBJ1-4; the match to TRBD1 covers 7 bases. The length of the CDR3 is 16 residues. The germline V gene encodes CDR1 SGHRS and CDR2 YFSETQ. Trimming at V came to 4 bases and at J to 0 bases, leaving 6 bases not matched to a gene. CDR3 in amino acids: CASSRQGPTTNEKLFF. The CDR3 DNA is TGCGCCAGCAGCAGACAGGGCCCCACAACTAATGAAAAACTGTTTTTT. The full variable domain, rest sourced from reference TRBV5-1 and TRBJ1-4, is KAGVTQTPRYLIKTRGQQVTLSCSPISGHRSVSWYQQTPGQGLQFLFEYFSETQRNKGNFPGRFSGRQFSNSRSEMNVSTLELGDSALYLCASSRQGPTTNEKLFFGSGTQLSVL.

The chain combines TRBV6-2 or TRBV6-3 with TRBJ1-3; maybe TRBD1 (5 bases). The CDR3 length is 14 residues. V lost 4 bases, J lost 4 bases, and 11 bases lay in between. Germline V gene sequence: CDR1 MNHEY, CDR2 SVGEGT. The CDR3 is CASSSMTEGNTIYF. CDR3 bases: TGTGCCAGCAGTTCAATGACAGAAGGAAACACCATATATTTT.

This clonotype was found a few times. The chain employs TRBV2 and TRBJ1-4; possibly TRBD1 for D (5 bases). CDR1 SNHLY and CDR2 FYNNEI come from the germline V gene. This CDR3 is built from 15 residues. V was shortened by 1 base and J by 8 bases, with 14 bases between the two germline ends. The CDR3 region is CASSEGRQGYEKLFF. The CDR3, as DNA: TGTGCCAGCAGTGAAGGTCGGCAGGGTTACGAAAAACTGTTTTTT.

In this sample, this clonotype turned up a few times. V usage is TRBV28 and J usage is TRBJ1-3; D not resolved. Per germline, CDR1 MDHEN and CDR2 SYDVKM. Trimming shortened V by 5 bases and J by 0 bases, and 14 bases separated the two germline ends. The length of the CDR3 is 16 residues. CDR3 sequence: CASSPTRALSGNTIYF. As DNA, the CDR3 is TGTGCCAGCAGTCCGACGCGGGCCCTCTCTGGAAACACCATATATTTT.

The chain links TRBV11-2 to TRBJ2-2, with D perhaps TRBD2 (6 bases). This CDR3 contains 18 residues. Between the trimmed V and J ends, which lost 0 bases and 4 bases, there was a span of 18 bases. Germline V lookup: CDR1 SGHAT, CDR2 FQNNGV. CDR3 in DNA: TGTGCCAGCAGCTTAGATTCGATCCGGCGGGGTCTCACCGGGGAGCTGTTTTTT. Translation: CASSLDSIRRGLTGELFF.

This chain uses TRBV7-9 with TRBJ2-7; tentative D call: TRBD2 (6 bases). The ends were cut back, 6 bases at V and 0 bases at J, with 15 bases in the middle. The CDR3 runs to 15 residues. The germline V gene encodes CDR1 SEHNR and CDR2 FQNEAQ (reference sequence). CDR3 sequence reads: CASSSPGGLSYEQYF. CDR3 DNA sequence: TGTGCCAGCAGTTCTCCCGGGGGACTCTCCTACGAGCAGTACTTC.

This clonotype came up many times. The chain is built from TRBV27 and TRBJ2-4; 7 bases map to TRBD2. The CDR3 sequence is 11 residues long. With V trimmed by 7 bases and J by 9 bases, 3 bases remained unmatched. CDR1 and CDR2 from the germline V gene are MNHEY and SMNVEV (reference sequence). CDR3 DNA: TGTGCCAGCAAATCGGGGGGCATTCAGTACTTC. This encodes CASKSGGIQYF.